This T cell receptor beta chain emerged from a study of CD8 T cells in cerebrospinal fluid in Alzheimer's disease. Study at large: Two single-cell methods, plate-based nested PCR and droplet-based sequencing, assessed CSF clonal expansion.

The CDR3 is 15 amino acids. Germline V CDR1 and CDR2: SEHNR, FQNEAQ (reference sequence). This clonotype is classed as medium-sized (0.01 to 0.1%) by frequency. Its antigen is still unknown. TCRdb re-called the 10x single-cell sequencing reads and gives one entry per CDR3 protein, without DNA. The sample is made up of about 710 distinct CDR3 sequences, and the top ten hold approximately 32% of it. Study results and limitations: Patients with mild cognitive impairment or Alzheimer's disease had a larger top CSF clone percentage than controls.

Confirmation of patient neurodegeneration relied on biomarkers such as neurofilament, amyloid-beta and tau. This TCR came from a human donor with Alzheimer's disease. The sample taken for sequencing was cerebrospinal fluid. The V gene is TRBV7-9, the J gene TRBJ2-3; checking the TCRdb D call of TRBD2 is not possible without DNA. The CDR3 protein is CASSDGLGALGTQYF.